The 9 T cell receptor beta chains listed next were all sequenced from one sample in a study of OX40 agonist ivuxolimab in advanced cancers. The repertoire was sequenced with immunoSEQ multiplex PCR; TCRdb's copy has only in-frame clones and lacks some. The sample lists about 82,000 clones, about 91% occurring once. The sequencing used CD4+ or CD8+ T cells sorted from blood, collected in a trial of the OX40 agonist ivuxolimab. The receptors stem from an adult with an advanced solid tumor such as melanoma, head and neck, liver or kidney cancer.

The gene calls are TRBV5-5 and TRBJ2-3, with D hard to call. The V end lost 2 bases, the J end lost 2 bases, and 3 bases lay between the germline ends. The CDR3 is 12 amino acids. Germline CDR1 reads SGHKS; CDR2 reads YYEKEE (reference sequence). The CDR3 reads CASSFPTDTQYF. The CDR3 DNA sequence: TGTGCCAGCAGCTTCCCCACAGATACGCAGTATTTT.

The CDR3 spells CASSPGQGAYNEQFF. The CDR3 DNA reads as TGTGCCAGCTCGCCGGGACAGGGGGCCTACAATGAGCAGTTCTTC. J is TRBJ2-1 and V is TRBV18, with 11 bases aligning to TRBD1. Germline V gives CDR1 KGHSH, CDR2 LQKENI. CDR3 length equals 15 residues. With V trimmed by 6 bases and J by 2 bases, 3 bases remained unmatched. The whole variable domain, remainder taken from reference TRBV18 and TRBJ2-1, is NAGVMQNPRHLVRRRGQEARLRCSPMKGHSHVYWYRQLPEEGLKFMVYLQKENIIDESGMPKERFSAEFPKEGPSILRIQQVVRGDSAAYFCASSPGQGAYNEQFFGPGTRLTVL.

The V and J genes are TRBV7-2 and TRBJ2-3; TRBD2 agrees at 11 bases. V dropped 6 bases and J dropped 1; count of bases not matched to a gene: 6. Germline V gene lookup returns CDR1 SGHTA and CDR2 FQGNSA. The CDR3 is 16 residues long. Here the CDR3 reads CASRTGLAGGTDTQYF. In nucleotides, the CDR3 is TGTGCCAGCAGGACAGGACTAGCGGGCGGCACAGATACGCAGTATTTT.

The sample holds one count of this clone. The chain links TRBV18 to TRBJ2-4; the D is unclear. V was trimmed by 6 bases and J by 0 bases, leaving 15 bases between them. This CDR3 region has 16 residues. The germline V gene encodes CDR1 KGHSH and CDR2 LQKENI. The CDR3 DNA is TGTGCCAGCTCCGGAACCTTATTGGGAGCCAAAAACATTCAGTACTTC. It encodes CASSGTLLGAKNIQYF.

V usage is TRBV2 and J usage is TRBJ1-2, with D maybe TRBD1 (5 bases). The CDR3 runs 14 residues. V shed 1 base and J shed 0 bases, with 6 bases lying between them. CDR1 is SNHLY and CDR2 is FYNNEI in the germline V gene. CDR3 coding DNA: TGTGCCAGCAGTGAAGGGGGGGCTAACTATGGCTACACCTTC. This gives the protein CASSEGGANYGYTF.

The CDR3 sequence is CASSIFEGGLNQPQHF. CDR3 in DNA: TGTGCCAGTAGTATCTTCGAGGGGGGACTCAATCAGCCCCAGCATTTT. This chain links TRBV19 with TRBJ1-5, with D possibly matching TRBD1 (6 bases). Germline-derived CDR1 and CDR2 are LNHDA and SQIVND (reference sequence). The V and J ends lost 3 bases and 3 bases respectively, with 15 bases between them. This CDR3 has 16 residues. Supplemented by reference TRBV19 and TRBJ1-5, the full variable domain reads DGGITQSPKYLFRKEGQNVTLSCEQNLNHDAMYWYRQDPGQGLRLIYYSQIVNDFQKGDIAEGYSVSREKKESFPLTVTSAQKNPTAFYLCASSIFEGGLNQPQHFGDGTRLSIL.

J is TRBJ1-1 and V is TRBV6-5; no clear D. Germline loops: CDR1 MNHEY, CDR2 SVGAGI. The CDR3 sequence is 11 residues long. Trimming removed 2 bases at V and 4 bases at J, with 2 bases between. Here the CDR3 reads CASSYGTEAFF. The CDR3 DNA reads TGTGCCAGCAGTTACGGCACTGAAGCTTTCTTT.

V gene TRBV10-3 combines with J gene TRBJ2-5, with D maybe TRBD2 (6 bases). Germline V lookup: CDR1 ENHRY, CDR2 SYGVKD. With 6 bases removed from V and 3 bases from J, the gap between germline ends came to 14 bases. The length of the CDR3 is 14 residues. This CDR3 is CAISRGTPEETQYF. CDR3 DNA: TGTGCCATCAGCCGCGGGACCCCGGAAGAGACCCAGTACTTC.

The chain uses TRBV7-9 and TRBJ2-1; possibly TRBD2 for D (5 bases). Trimming stripped 5 bases from V and 9 bases from J, with 20 bases between. Germline CDR1 SEHNR, CDR2 FQNEAQ (reference sequence). There are 15 residues in the CDR3. CDR3 sequence: CASSPGLWQHGEQFF. CDR3 DNA: TGTGCCAGCAGCCCCGGACTGTGGCAACACGGTGAGCAGTTCTTC.